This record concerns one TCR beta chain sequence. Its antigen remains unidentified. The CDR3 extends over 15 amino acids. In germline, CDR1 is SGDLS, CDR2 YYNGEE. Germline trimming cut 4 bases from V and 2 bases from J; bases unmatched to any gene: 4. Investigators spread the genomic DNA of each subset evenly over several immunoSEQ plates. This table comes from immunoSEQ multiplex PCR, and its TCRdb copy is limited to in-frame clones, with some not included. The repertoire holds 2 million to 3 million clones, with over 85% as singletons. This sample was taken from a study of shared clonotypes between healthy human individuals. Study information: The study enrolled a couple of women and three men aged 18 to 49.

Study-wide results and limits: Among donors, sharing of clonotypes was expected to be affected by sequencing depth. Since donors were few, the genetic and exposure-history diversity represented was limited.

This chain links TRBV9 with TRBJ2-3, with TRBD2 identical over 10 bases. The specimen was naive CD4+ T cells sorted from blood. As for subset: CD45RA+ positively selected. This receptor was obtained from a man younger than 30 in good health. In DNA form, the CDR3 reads TGTGCCAGCAGCCCAGGACTAGCGGTCACAGATACGCAGTATTTT. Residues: CASSPGLAVTDTQYF.